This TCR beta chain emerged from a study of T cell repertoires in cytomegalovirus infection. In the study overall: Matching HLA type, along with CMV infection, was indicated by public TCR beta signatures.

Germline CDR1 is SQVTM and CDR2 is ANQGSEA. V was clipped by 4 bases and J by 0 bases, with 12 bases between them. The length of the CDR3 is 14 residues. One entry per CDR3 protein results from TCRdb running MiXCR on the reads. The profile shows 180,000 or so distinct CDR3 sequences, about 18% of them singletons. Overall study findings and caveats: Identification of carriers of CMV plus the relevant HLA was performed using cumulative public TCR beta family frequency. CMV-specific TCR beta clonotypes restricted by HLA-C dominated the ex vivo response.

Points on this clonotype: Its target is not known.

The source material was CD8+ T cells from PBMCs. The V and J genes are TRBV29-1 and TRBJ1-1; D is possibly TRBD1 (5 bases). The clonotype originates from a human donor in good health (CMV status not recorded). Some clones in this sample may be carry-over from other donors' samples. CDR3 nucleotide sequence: TGCAGCGTTGGTCGGGACTTGATGAACACTGAAGCTTTCTTT. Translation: CSVGRDLMNTEAFF. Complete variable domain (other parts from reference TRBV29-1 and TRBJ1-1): SAVISQKPSRDICQRGTSLTIQCQVDSQVTMMFWYRQQPGQSLTLIATANQGSEATYESGFVIDKFPISRPNLTFSTLTVSNMSPEDSSIYLCSVGRDLMNTEAFFGQGTRLTVV.